This is a list of T cell receptor beta chains from one sample in a study of PD-1 blockade in classical Hodgkin lymphoma. Sequencing was performed with immunoSEQ multiplex PCR; in TCRdb, only in-frame clones are kept and a portion is missing. Here the sample spans 60,000 or so clones, 90% being singletons. The sequencing used peripheral blood mononuclear cells (PBMCs), collected at baseline. These receptors were obtained from a human donor with classical Hodgkin lymphoma. Both conserved end residues are part of each CDR3. Each record gives: clone size, J gene, V gene, D gene, CDR3 protein, CDR3 DNA. The D gene is left open where the match is weak. Expanded clones get a size class; other rows say once, few or many, or leave the size out.

>NA|TRBJ2-1|TRBV10-3|NA
CAISEMSSSSYNEQFF
TGTGCCATCAGTGAGATGTCCTCAAGCTCCTACAATGAGCAGTTCTTC
>NA|TRBJ1-2|TRBV7-8|NA
CASSLANSRIFYGYTF
TGTGCCAGCAGCTTAGCGAATTCGCGGATTTTCTATGGCTACACCTTC
>NA|TRBJ2-7|TRBV5-1|NA
CASSFRQEHEQYF
TGCGCCAGCAGCTTCAGGCAGGAGCACGAGCAGTACTTC
>few|TRBJ1-1|TRBV9|NA
CAAGPLTEAFF
TGTGCAGCGGGGCCTCTCACTGAAGCTTTCTTT
>NA|TRBJ2-1|TRBV2|NA
CASTGDSYNEQFF
TGTGCCAGCACGGGGGACTCCTACAATGAGCAGTTCTTC
>NA|TRBJ2-3|TRBV18|TRBD2
CASSPLAGATDTQYF
TGTGCCAGCTCACCCCTAGCGGGAGCCACAGATACGCAGTATTTT
>NA|TRBJ2-7|TRBV10-1|NA
CASIRESSYEQYF
TGCGCCAGCATACGGGAGAGCTCCTACGAGCAGTACTTC
>NA|TRBJ1-2|TRBV28|NA
CASSLSGFGYGYTF
TGTGCCAGCAGCTTGTCAGGGTTCGGCTATGGCTACACCTTC
>NA|TRBJ2-5|TRBV7-9|TRBD2
CASSLGVASGSPETQYF
TGTGCCAGCAGCCTAGGAGTTGCTAGCGGGAGCCCAGAGACCCAGTACTTC
>NA|TRBJ1-4|TRBV29-1|TRBD1
CSVEGTGGDEKLFF
TGCAGCGTTGAAGGGACAGGGGGCGATGAAAAACTGTTTTTT